This TCR beta chain emerged from a study of T cells after yellow fever vaccination. V was clipped by 7 bases and J by 2 bases; unmatched bases: 13. CDR1 is MNHNS and CDR2 is SASEGT in the germline V gene. The CDR3 spans 18 residues. TCRdb processed the 5' RACE reads anew with MiXCR; each CDR3 protein has one entry. Of tens of thousands of distinct CDR3 sequences in the sample, about an eighth were seen once. This clonotype showed up just a few times. The chain combines TRBV6-1 with TRBJ2-5; TRBD2 agrees at 13 bases. The source of this sequence is a man between 18 and 29 years old who received the YFV17D yellow fever vaccine. The sequencing used CD8+ T cells not binding an NS4B(214-222) dextramer, sorted from PBMCs, collected about 20 days after the first yellow fever vaccination. This CDR3 reads CASTTSPWTSGGQETQYF. The DNA of the CDR3 is TGTGCCAGCACGACTAGCCCCTGGACTAGCGGGGGACAAGAGACCCAGTACTTC.